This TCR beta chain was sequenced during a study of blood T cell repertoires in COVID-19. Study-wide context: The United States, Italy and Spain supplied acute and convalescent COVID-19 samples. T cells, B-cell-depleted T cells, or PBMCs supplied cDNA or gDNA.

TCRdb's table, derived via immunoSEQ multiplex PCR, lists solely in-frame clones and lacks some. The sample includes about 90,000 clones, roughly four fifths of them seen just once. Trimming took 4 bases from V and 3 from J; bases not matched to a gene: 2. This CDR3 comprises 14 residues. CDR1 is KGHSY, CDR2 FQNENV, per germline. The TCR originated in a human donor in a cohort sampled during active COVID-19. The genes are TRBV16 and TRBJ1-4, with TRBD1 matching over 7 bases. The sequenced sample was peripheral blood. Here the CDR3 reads CASSPGTANEKLFF. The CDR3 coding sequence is TGTGCCAGCAGCCCCGGGACAGCTAATGAAAAACTGTTTTTT.